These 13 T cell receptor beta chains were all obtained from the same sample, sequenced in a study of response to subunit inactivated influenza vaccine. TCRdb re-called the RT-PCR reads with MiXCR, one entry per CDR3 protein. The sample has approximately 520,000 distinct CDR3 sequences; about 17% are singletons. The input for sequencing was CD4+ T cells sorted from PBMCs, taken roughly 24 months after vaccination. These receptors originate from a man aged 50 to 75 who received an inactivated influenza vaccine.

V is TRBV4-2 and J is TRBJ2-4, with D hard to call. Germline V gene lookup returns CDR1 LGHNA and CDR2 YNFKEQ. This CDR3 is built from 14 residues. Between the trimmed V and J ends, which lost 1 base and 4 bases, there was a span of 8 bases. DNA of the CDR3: TGTGCCAGCAGCCAAGTCGAGGCTAAAAACATTCAGTACTTC. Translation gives CASSQVEAKNIQYF.

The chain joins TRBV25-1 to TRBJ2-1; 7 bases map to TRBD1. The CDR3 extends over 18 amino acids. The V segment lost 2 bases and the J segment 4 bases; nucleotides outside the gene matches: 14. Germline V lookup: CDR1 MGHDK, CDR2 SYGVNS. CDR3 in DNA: TGTGCCAGCAGTGAAGACGATCCGGGACAGCCCGGTTACAATGAGCAGTTCTTC. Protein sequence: CASSEDDPGQPGYNEQFF.

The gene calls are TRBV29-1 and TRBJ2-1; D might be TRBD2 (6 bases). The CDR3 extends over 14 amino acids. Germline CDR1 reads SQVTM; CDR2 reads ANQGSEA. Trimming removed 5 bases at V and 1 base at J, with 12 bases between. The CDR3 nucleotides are TGCAGCGTTCGGCGGGATGTGTCCTACAATGAGCAGTTCTTC. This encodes CSVRRDVSYNEQFF.

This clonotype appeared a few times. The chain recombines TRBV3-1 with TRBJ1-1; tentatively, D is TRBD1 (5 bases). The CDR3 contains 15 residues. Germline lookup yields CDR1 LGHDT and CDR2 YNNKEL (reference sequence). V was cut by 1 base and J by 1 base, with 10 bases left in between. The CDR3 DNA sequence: TGTGCCAGCAGCCAAGCGCCGGGACCGAACACTGAAGCTTTCTTT. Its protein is CASSQAPGPNTEAFF.

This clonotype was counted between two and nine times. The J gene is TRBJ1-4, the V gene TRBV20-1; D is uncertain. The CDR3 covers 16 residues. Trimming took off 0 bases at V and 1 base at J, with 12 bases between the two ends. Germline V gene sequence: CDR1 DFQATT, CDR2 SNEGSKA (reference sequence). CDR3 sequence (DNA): TGCAGTGCTAGAGACCCTCGGGTGTTAACTAATGAAAAACTGTTTTTT. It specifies CSARDPRVLTNEKLFF.

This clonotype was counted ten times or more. The chain's CDR3 is CASSQEVVGGRELFF. CDR3 nucleotide sequence: TGCGCCAGCAGCCAAGAAGTCGTCGGAGGAAGGGAGCTGTTTTTT. V is TRBV4-3 and J is TRBJ2-2; a weak D match, TRBD2 (5 bases). CDR3 length: 15 residues. The germline V gene has CDR1 LGHNA and CDR2 YSLEER. V gave up 0 bases and J gave up 9 bases, with 14 bases separating them.

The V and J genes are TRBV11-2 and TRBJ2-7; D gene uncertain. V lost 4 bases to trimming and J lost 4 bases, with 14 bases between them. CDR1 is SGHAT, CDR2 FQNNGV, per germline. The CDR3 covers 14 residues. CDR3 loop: CASSSQKSPYEQYF. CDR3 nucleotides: TGTGCCAGCAGCTCCCAGAAGTCTCCATACGAGCAGTACTTC.

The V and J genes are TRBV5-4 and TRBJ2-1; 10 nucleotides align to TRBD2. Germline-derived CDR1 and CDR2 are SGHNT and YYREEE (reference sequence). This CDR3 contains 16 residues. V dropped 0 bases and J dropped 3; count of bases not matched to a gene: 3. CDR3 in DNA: TGTGCCAGCAGCTTGGCAGCGGGAGGGTACTACAATGAGCAGTTCTTC. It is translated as CASSLAAGGYYNEQFF.

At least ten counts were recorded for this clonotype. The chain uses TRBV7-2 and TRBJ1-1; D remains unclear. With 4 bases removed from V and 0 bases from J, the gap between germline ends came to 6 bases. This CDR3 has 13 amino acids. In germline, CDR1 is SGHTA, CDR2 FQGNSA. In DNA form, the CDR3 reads TGTGCCAGCAGCTCCCAAATGAACACTGAAGCTTTCTTT. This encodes CASSSQMNTEAFF.

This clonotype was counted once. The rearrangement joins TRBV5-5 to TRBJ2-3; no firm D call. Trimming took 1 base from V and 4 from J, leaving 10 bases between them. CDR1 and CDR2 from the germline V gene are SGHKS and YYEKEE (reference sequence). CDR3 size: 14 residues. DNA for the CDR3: TGTGCCAGCAGCTTGCCCCCCCCCCCAGATACGCAGTATTTT. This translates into CASSLPPPPDTQYF. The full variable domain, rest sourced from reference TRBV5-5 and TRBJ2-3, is DAGVTQSPTHLIKTRGQQVTLRCSPISGHKSVSWYQQVLGQGPQFIFQYYEKEERGRGNFPDRFSARQFPNYSSELNVNALLLGDSALYLCASSLPPPPDTQYFGPGTRLTVL.

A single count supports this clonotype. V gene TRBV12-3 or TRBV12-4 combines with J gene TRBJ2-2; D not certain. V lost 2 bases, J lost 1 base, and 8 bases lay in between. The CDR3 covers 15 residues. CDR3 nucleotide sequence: TGTGCCAGCAGTTTACTGGTGGGGAACACCGGGGAGCTGTTTTTT. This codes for CASSLLVGNTGELFF.

The CDR3 is CASRPVTYSNQPQHF. The CDR3, as DNA: TGTGCCAGTAGGCCCGTGACTTATAGCAATCAGCCCCAGCATTTT. The rearrangement links TRBV19 to TRBJ1-5; D gene uncertain. V was trimmed by 6 bases and J by 0 bases, leaving 12 bases between them. Germline V gene data show CDR1 as LNHDA and CDR2 as SQIVND (reference sequence). This CDR3 region has 15 residues.

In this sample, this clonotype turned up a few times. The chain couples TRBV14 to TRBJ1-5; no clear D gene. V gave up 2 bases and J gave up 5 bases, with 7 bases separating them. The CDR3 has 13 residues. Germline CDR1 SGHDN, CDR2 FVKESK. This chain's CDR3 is CASSQFADQPQHF. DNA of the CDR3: TGTGCCAGCAGCCAATTTGCAGATCAGCCCCAGCATTTT.